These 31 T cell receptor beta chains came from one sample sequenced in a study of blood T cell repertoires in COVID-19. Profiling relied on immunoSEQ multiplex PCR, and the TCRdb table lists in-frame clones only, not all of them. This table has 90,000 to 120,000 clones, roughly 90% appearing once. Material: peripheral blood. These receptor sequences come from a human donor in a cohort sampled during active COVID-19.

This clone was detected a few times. The CDR3 DNA reads as TGTGCCAGCAGTAGCGGGGGCACAGATACGCAGTATTTT. Translated, it gives CASSSGGTDTQYF. The rearrangement joins TRBV6-4 to TRBJ2-3; 7 positions agree with TRBD2. V lost 5 bases, J lost 1 base, and 0 bases stayed unmatched. This CDR3 contains 13 residues. From germline, CDR1 is MRHNA and CDR2 SNTAGT.

The CDR3 sequence is CASSEHRLTGGGTEAFF. DNA for the CDR3: TGTGCCAGCAGTGAACATAGGCTTACAGGGGGAGGTACTGAAGCTTTCTTT. This sequence joins TRBV2 and TRBJ1-1; the match to TRBD1 covers 8 bases. Germline assignment: CDR1 SNHLY and CDR2 FYNNEI. The CDR3 extends over 17 amino acids. V trimming: 2 bases; J trimming: 5 bases; junction bases outside the gene matches: 13. The full variable domain, with the rest looked up from reference TRBV2 and TRBJ1-1, is EPEVTQTPSHQVTQMGQEVILRCVPISNHLYFYWYRQILGQKVEFLVSFYNNEISEKSEIFDDQFSVERPDGSNFTLKIRSTKLEDSAMYFCASSEHRLTGGGTEAFFGQGTRLTVV.

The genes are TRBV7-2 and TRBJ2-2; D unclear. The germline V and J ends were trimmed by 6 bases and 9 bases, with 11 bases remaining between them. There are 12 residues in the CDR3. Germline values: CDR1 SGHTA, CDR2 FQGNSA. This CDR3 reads CASSYSMRELFF. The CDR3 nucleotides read TGTGCCAGCAGTTACAGCATGCGGGAGCTGTTTTTT.

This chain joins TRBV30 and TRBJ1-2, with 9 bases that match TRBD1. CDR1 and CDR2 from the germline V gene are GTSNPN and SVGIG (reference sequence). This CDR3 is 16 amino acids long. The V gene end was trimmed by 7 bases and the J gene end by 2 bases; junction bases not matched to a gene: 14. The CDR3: CAFEGTGRQYNYGYTF. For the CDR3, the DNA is TGTGCCTTCGAGGGGACAGGGCGGCAGTACAACTATGGCTACACCTTC. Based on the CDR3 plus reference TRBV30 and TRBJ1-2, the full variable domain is SQTIHQWPATLVQPVGSPLSLECTVEGTSNPNLYWYRQAAGRGLQLLFYSVGIGQISSEVPQNLSASRPQDRQFILSSKKLLLSDSGFYLCAFEGTGRQYNYGYTFGSGTRLTVV.

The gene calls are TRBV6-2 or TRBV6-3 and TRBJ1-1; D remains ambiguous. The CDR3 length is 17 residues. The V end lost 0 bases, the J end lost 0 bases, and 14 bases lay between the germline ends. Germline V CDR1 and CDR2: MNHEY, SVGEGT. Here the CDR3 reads CASSYSSSVVMNTEAFF. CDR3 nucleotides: TGTGCCAGCAGTTACTCAAGCAGCGTGGTCATGAACACTGAAGCTTTCTTT.

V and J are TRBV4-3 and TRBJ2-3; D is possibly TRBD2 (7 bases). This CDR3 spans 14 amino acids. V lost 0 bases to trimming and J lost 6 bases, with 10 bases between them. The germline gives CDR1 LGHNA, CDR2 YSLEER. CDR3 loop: CASSQEGGVDTQYF. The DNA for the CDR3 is TGCGCCAGCAGCCAAGAAGGGGGGGTGGATACGCAGTATTTT.

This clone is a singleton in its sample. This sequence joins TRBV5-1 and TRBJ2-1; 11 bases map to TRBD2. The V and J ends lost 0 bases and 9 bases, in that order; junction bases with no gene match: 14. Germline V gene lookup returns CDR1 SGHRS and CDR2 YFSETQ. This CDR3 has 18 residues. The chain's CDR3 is CASSLAWVAGGPTTEQFF. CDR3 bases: TGCGCCAGCAGCTTGGCCTGGGTAGCGGGAGGGCCAACGACTGAGCAGTTCTTC.

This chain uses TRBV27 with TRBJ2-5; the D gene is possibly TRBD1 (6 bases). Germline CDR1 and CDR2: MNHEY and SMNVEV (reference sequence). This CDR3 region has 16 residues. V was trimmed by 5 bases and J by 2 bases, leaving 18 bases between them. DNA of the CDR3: TGTGCCAGCAGTACCCTTGCAGGGGCCTTACAAGAGACCCAGTACTTC. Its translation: CASSTLAGALQETQYF.

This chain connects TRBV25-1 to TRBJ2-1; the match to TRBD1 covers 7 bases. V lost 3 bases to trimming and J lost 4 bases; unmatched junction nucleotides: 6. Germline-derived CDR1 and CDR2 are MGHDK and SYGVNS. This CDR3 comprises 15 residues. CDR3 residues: CASSDRDRLYNEQFF. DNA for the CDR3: TGTGCCAGCAGTGACCGGGACAGACTTTACAATGAGCAGTTCTTC.

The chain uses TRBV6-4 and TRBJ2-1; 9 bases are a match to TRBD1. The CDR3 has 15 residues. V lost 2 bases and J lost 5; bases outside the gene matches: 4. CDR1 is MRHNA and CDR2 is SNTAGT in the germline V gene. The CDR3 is CASSDGGQGHNEQFF. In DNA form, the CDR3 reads TGTGCCAGCAGTGACGGGGGACAGGGTCACAATGAGCAGTTCTTC.

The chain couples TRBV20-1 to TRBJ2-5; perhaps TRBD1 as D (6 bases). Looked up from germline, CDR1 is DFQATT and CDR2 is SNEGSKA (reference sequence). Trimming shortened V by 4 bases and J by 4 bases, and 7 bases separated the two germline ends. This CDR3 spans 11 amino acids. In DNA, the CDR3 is TGCAGTGCTACCAGGGGAGAGACCCAGTACTTC. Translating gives CSATRGETQYF.

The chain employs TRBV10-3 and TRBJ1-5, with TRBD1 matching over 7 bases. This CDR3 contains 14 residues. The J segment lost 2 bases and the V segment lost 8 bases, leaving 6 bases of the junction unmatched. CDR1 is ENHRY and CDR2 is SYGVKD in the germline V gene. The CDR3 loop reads CAIGTQGGNQPQHF. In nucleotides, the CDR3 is TGTGCCATCGGGACTCAGGGGGGCAATCAGCCCCAGCATTTT.

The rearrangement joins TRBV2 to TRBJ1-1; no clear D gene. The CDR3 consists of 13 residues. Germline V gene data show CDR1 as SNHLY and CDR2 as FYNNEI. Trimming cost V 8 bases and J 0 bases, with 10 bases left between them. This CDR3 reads CASRREMNTEAFF. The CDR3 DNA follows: TGTGCCAGCCGACGGGAAATGAACACTGAAGCTTTCTTT.

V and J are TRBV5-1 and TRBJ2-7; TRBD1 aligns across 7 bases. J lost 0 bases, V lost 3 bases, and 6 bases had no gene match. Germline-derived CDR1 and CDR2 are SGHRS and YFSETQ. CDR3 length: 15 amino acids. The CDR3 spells CASSSVTGSSYEQYF. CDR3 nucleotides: TGCGCCAGCAGCTCGGTGACAGGGTCCTCCTACGAGCAGTACTTC.

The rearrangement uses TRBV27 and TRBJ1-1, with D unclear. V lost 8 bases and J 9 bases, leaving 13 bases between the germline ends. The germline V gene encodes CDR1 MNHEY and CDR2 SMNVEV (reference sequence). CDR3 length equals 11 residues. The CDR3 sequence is CASLKRGKAFF. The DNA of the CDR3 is TGTGCCAGCCTAAAAAGAGGGAAAGCTTTCTTT.

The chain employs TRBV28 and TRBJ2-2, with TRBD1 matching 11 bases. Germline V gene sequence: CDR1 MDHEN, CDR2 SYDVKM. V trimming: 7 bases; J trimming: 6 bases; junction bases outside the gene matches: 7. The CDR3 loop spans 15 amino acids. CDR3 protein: CASTAWDRGSGELFF. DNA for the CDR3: TGTGCCAGCACTGCGTGGGACAGGGGGTCCGGGGAGCTGTTTTTT.

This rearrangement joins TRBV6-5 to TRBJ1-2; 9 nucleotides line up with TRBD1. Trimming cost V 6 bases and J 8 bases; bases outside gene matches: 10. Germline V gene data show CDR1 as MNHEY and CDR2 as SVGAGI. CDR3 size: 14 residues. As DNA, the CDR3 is TGTGCCAGCAGGCCCTGGGGGACAGGGCCAGGCTACACCTTC. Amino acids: CASRPWGTGPGYTF.

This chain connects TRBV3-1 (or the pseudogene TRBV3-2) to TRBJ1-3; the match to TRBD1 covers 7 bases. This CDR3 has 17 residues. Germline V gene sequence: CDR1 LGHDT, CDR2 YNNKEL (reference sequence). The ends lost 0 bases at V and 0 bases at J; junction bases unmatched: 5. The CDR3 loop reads CASSQDRQGYSGNTIYF. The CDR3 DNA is TGTGCCAGCAGCCAAGACAGACAGGGATACTCTGGAAACACCATATATTTT.

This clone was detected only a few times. CDR3 sequence: CASSSDGGDSQPQHF. DNA of the CDR3: TGTGCCAGCAGTTCCGACGGAGGGGATAGTCAGCCCCAGCATTTT. J is TRBJ1-5 and V is TRBV27, with D possibly matching TRBD1 (5 bases). The germline CDR1 and CDR2 sequences are MNHEY and SMNVEV (reference sequence). V lost 4 bases and J 6 bases, leaving 16 bases between the germline ends. This CDR3 spans 15 amino acids.

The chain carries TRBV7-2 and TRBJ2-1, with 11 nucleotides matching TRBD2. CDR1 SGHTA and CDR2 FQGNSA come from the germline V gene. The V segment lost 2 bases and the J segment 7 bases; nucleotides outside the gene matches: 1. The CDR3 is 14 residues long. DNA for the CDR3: TGTGCCAGCAGCTTACTAGCGGGAGGTAATGAGCAGTTCTTC. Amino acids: CASSLLAGGNEQFF.

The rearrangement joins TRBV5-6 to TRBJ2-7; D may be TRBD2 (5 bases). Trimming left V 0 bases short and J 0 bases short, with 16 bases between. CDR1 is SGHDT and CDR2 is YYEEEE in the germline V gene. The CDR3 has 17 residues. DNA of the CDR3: TGTGCCAGCAGCTTGGATGGGCCACATGGGAGCTCCTACGAGCAGTACTTC. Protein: CASSLDGPHGSSYEQYF.

CDR3 sequence (DNA): TGTGCCAGCTCACCGGGGCCAGGGGCTAACTATGGCTACACCTTC. Its protein is CASSPGPGANYGYTF. V and J are TRBV18 and TRBJ1-2; TRBD1 is a possible D gene (6 bases). The CDR3 consists of 15 residues. The ends were cut back, 3 bases at V and 0 bases at J, with 11 bases in the middle. From germline, CDR1 is KGHSH and CDR2 LQKENI.

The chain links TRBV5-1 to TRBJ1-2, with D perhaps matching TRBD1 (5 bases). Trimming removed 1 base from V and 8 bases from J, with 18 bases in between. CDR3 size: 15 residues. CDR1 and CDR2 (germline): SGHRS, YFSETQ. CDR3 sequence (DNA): TGCGCCAGCAGCTTGATGGGGCCCCCGGGTGGGGGCTACACCTTC. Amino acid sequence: CASSLMGPPGGGYTF.

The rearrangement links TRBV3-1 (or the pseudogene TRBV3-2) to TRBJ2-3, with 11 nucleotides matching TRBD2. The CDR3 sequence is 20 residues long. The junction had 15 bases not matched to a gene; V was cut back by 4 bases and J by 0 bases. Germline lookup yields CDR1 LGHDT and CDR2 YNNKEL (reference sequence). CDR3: CASSRRPGTSGTSSTDTQYF. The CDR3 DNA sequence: TGTGCCAGCAGCCGGAGGCCCGGGACTAGCGGCACCTCTAGCACAGATACGCAGTATTTT.

This CDR3 is CASTPRTGGDEQYF. For the CDR3, the DNA is TGTGCCAGTACCCCTAGGACAGGGGGCGACGAGCAGTACTTC. This chain connects TRBV19 to TRBJ2-5; 11 bases are shared with TRBD1. The assigned J gene may be wrong: the sequence end matches TRBJ2-7 better. Germline V CDR1 and CDR2: LNHDA, SQIVND (reference sequence). The CDR3 contains 14 residues.

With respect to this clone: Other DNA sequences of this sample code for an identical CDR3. CDR3 nucleotide sequence: TGTGCCAGCAGCTTAGGACAGAACTATGGCTACACCTTC. It is translated as CASSLGQNYGYTF. The genes are TRBV7-9 and TRBJ1-2; D perhaps matches TRBD1 (5 bases). V was shortened by 1 base and J by 2 bases, with 5 bases between the two germline ends. In germline, CDR1 is SEHNR, CDR2 FQNEAQ (reference sequence). CDR3 length equals 13 residues. The entire variable domain, with the rest obtained from reference TRBV7-9 and TRBJ1-2, is as follows: DTGVSQNPRHKITKRGQNVTFRCDPISEHNRLYWYRQTLGQGPEFLTYFQNEAQLEKSRLLSDRFSAERPKGSFSTLEIQRTEQGDSAMYLCASSLGQNYGYTFGSGTRLTVV.

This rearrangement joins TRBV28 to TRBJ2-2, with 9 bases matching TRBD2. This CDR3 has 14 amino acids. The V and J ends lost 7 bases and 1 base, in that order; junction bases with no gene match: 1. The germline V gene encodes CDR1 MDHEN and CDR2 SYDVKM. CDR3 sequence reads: CASNSGRNTGELFF. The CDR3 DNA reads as TGTGCCAGCAATAGCGGGAGGAACACCGGGGAGCTGTTTTTT. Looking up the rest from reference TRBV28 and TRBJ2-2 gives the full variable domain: DVKVTQSSRYLVKRTGEKVFLECVQDMDHENMFWYRQDPGLGLRLIYFSYDVKMKEKGDIPEGYSVSREKKERFSLILESASTNQTSMYLCASNSGRNTGELFFGEGSRLTVL.

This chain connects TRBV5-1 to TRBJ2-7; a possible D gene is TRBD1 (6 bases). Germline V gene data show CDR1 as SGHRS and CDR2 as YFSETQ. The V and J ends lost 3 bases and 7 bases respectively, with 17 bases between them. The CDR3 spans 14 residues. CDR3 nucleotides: TGCGCCAGCAGCTCCGGACAGACCGCGAAGGAGCAGTACTTC. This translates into CASSSGQTAKEQYF.

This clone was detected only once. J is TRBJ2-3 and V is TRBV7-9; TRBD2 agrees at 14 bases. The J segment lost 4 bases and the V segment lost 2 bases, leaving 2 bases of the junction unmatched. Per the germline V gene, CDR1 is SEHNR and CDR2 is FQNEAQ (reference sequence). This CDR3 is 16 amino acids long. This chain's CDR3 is CASSLPTSGGADTQYF. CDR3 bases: TGTGCCAGCAGCTTACCGACTAGCGGGGGGGCAGATACGCAGTATTTT.

The CDR3 DNA is TGTGCCAGCAGTTACGGGAGACATGGCTACACCTTC. It translates to CASSYGRHGYTF. The J gene is TRBJ1-2, the V gene TRBV6-2 or TRBV6-3; no clear D gene. This CDR3 has 12 residues. Germline V gene lookup returns CDR1 MNHEY and CDR2 SVGEGT. V gave up 2 bases and J gave up 6 bases, with 7 bases separating them.

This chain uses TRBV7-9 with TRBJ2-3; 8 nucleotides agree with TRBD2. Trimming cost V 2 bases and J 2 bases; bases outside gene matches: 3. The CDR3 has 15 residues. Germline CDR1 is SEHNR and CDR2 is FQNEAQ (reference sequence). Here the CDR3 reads CASSLLAGFTDTQYF. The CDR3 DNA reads TGTGCCAGCAGCTTACTAGCGGGCTTCACAGATACGCAGTATTTT.